The entry below gives a single T cell receptor beta chain sequence along with its context. Its antigen is still unknown. The input lacks base qualities; no much larger clone sits a single base away. TCR CDR3 regions were amplified from genomic DNA by multiplex PCR using the deep immunoSEQ assay. Genomic DNA extracted from each cell subset was distributed evenly over all wells of several immunoSEQ 96-well plates, and each plate served as one replicate. For sorted subsets, each replicate PCR was loaded with 150 to 250 ng genomic DNA, equivalent to some 27,000 T cell genomes. Purified libraries were measured with a Qubit 3.0 fluorometer, size-checked on a Bioanalyzer 2100, and measured again with the KAPA Library Quantification kit. A separate single-read 150-cycle Illumina NextSeq 550 flow cell was used to sequence each immunoSEQ 96-well plate. Per the authors' processing: Because the immunoSEQ output held only junctional sequences and lacked quality scores, the filtering could not match the filtering applied to full-length reads. Sequences were annotated with PyIR, a Python wrapper for IgBLAST v1.9, and V/J genes and CDR3 were assigned using IMGT germline references. Any read was removed if the V/J assignment was weak (E-value above 1e-6), the CDR3 was missing, or the read contained stop codons, out-of-frame junctions, or ambiguous translated residues. A V3J clonotype was defined by an identical inferred V gene, J gene, and CDR3 amino acid sequence. Percentage overlap between repertoires was computed as shared unique clonotypes divided by the size of the smaller repertoire. Three approaches were used to assess repertoire richness: RTK rarefaction, the Chao1 estimator, and Recon v2.1 estimates of unobserved clonotypes. Generation probabilities for all TCRbeta clonotypes obtained by the gDNA method from a handful of donors were computed using OLGA. Drawn from immuneACCESS, this table holds only the in-frame rearrangements with V and J called that TCRdb kept. Clones are partly lost; checked studies trace under half to an unresolved V gene and leave the rest unexplained. V and J calls and clone size follow that table, whereas D and trimming were derived from the DNA. The sample contains over a million clones, approximately 98% of them found a single time. The top ten clones comprise roughly 0.45% of the sample.

The data stem from a study of shared clonotypes between healthy human individuals (dated by TCRdb to about 2020). Background for the entire study: A few men and two women, aged 18 to 49 years, made up the cohort. Per donor, three plates each were used for CD4 naive and CD4 memory, two for CD8 naive, and one for CD8 memory. To estimate repertoire size and how much clonotypes are shared between individuals, the study performed deep sequencing of blood TCR repertoires from 4 to 6 healthy adults. Different laboratories and diverse techniques were used to prepare libraries and sequence TCR repertoires, to increase sequencing depth and limit assay-specific biases. Leukapheresis yielded between about 0.8 and 9.5 billion PBMCs per donor.

The CDR3 contains 13 residues, cysteine and phenylalanine counted. Solely the CDR3 DNA is kept, with 39 bases framed from the first base. V is reduced by 2 bases and J by 6 bases, leaving a spacing of 8 bases between them. For CDR1 and CDR2, the germline V gene lists SGHRS and YFSETQ. Overall study results and their limits: Incomplete sequencing was indicated by rarefaction of sorted-subset datasets, despite the large sequencing depth. Sampling was limited to blood, and TCR repertoires in tissue likely differ from TCR repertoires in blood. Sharing across several donors was observed for around 4.8% of naive CD4, 3.5% of naive CD8, around 2.5% of memory CD4, and around 0.44% of memory CD8 clonotypes. Based on pairwise subsampling, the degree of clonotype sharing among donors was expected to be affected by sequencing depth. Higher generation probabilities were observed for clonotypes shared by all four sorted-subset donors than for non-shared clonotypes. Naive subsets generally had larger estimated clonotype richness than memory subsets. The small number of donors limited the genetic and exposure-history diversity represented.

Donors were healthy HIV-negative adults with no recently reported acute infections or vaccinations. All donors were Caucasian adults living in Nashville, Tennessee, USA. CD4+ T cells were enriched through magnetic negative selection, after which naive cells were positively selected on CD45RA and the remaining negative fraction served as the memory subset. After blood collection by leukapheresis, PBMCs were isolated using Ficoll-Histopaque density gradient centrifugation and then cryopreserved in the vapor phase of liquid nitrogen. Analytical flow cytometry was used to check the purity and quantity of every magnetically sorted T cell population. Genomic DNA was isolated from every sorted fraction and measured by UV absorbance on a Nanodrop 2000c.

The rearranged segments are TRBV5-1 and TRBJ2-2; too little of a D gene remains to name it. Sequencing was performed on naive CD4+ T cells sorted from blood. The intended sense of this specimen's cell subset or site label: CD45RA+ positively selected. This clonotype originated in a man aged 25-40 years in good health. This receptor has the CDR3 CASSFKGAGELFF. The DNA reads TGCGCCAGCAGCTTTAAAGGTGCCGGGGAGCTGTTTTTT.